The sequence of this T cell receptor (beta chain) was determined in a study of B cell selection in AIRE deficiency. Study-wide points: Patient Tconv and Treg cells showed healthy-like TCRBV usage, CDR3 length, diversity. Of roughly 3,300 shared Treg TCRbeta sequences, roughly 34% were healthy-donor-only and 9.3% patient-only. Patient Tconv cells held about 28% of Treg sequences shared by healthy donors. CDR3s were shorter in shared Treg sequences, reflecting few non-templated nucleotide insertions.

Of note for this clone: Antigen specificity is unknown.

Per the germline V gene, CDR1 is KGHSH and CDR2 is LQKENI. There are 15 residues in the CDR3. The ends lost 3 bases at V and 3 bases at J; junction bases unmatched: 5. Sorted regulatory T cells were CD4-positive, CD25-high and CD127-low or negative. Method: immunoSEQ multiplex PCR; TCRdb's copy keeps in-frame clones and lacks some. The repertoire holds roughly 24,000 clones, with roughly 90% as singletons. The specimen was CD4+CD25+ Tregs sorted from PBMCs. The V and J genes are TRBV18 and TRBJ1-5, with TRBD1 matching over 7 bases. This sequence originates from a human donor in good health. This CDR3 reads CASSPGGQNNQPQHF. CDR3 in DNA: TGTGCCAGCTCACCGGGGGGACAGAACAATCAGCCCCAGCATTTT.